This is a list of T cell receptor beta chains from one sample in a study of technical replicates of blood from several donors. Generated by immunoSEQ multiplex PCR, the TCRdb table keeps only in-frame clones and is missing some. The sample has 91,000 or so clones, 85% to 95% seen once. Sequenced: T cells isolated from PBMCs. These receptors were obtained from a human donor in good health. Both conserved end residues are part of each CDR3. The D gene is left open where the match is weak. Not every row has a clone size; where given, it reads once, few, many or a size class.

d_gene | abundance | j_gene | v_gene | CDR3aa | CDR3nt
NA | NA | TRBJ2-1 | TRBV11-1 | CASSLQGGGYNEQFF | TGTGCCAGCAGCTTACAAGGGGGGGGTTACAATGAGCAGTTCTTC
NA | NA | TRBJ2-5 | TRBV5-4 | CASTQRQGGGETQYF | TGTGCCAGCACCCAGAGGCAGGGGGGTGGAGAGACCCAGTACTTC
NA | once | TRBJ1-1 | TRBV2 | CASSESQGLATEAFF | TGTGCCAGCAGCGAGAGTCAGGGGCTGGCCACTGAAGCTTTCTTT
TRBD2 | NA | TRBJ2-3 | TRBV11-2 | CASSFRAGGFTDTQYF | TGTGCCAGCAGCTTCAGAGCGGGAGGGTTCACAGATACGCAGTATTTT
NA | NA | TRBJ1-4 | TRBV11-3 | CASSGWGDEKLFF | TGTGCCAGCAGCGGGTGGGGGGATGAAAAACTGTTTTTT
NA | NA | TRBJ2-1 | TRBV7-9 | CASSLSPAAILYNEQFF | TGTGCCAGCAGCTTAAGTCCCGCAGCGATATTATACAATGAGCAGTTCTTC
NA | once | TRBJ2-7 | TRBV13 | CASSFRDIDYEQYF | TGTGCCAGCAGCTTCCGGGACATTGACTACGAGCAGTACTTC
NA | NA | TRBJ1-3 | TRBV30 | CAWRQHSGNTIYF | TGTGCCTGGAGACAGCACTCTGGAAACACCATATATTTT
NA | NA | TRBJ1-1 | TRBV7-9 | CASSPPQGEAFF | TGTGCCAGCAGCCCACCCCAGGGGGAAGCTTTCTTT
NA | NA | TRBJ1-3 | TRBV5-4 | CASSLGDSPKRGNTIYF | TGTGCCAGCAGCTTGGGGGACTCTCCAAAACGGGGAAACACCATATATTTT
NA | NA | TRBJ1-2 | TRBV11-2 | CASGADAFSYTF | TGTGCCAGCGGGGCCGACGCTTTTAGCTACACCTTC
TRBD1 | NA | TRBJ1-3 | TRBV2 | CASSTTGRDTIYF | TGTGCCAGCAGCACGACAGGGCGGGACACCATATATTTT
NA | NA | TRBJ2-7 | TRBV6-5 | CASSYLGDEQYF | TGTGCCAGCAGTTACTTAGGGGATGAGCAGTACTTC
TRBD2 | NA | TRBJ2-3 | TRBV7-2 | CASSLERWSGRALDTQYF | TGTGCCAGCAGCTTAGAGAGGTGGAGCGGGAGGGCCTTAGATACGCAGTATTTT
NA | NA | TRBJ2-7 | TRBV6-5 | CASSYRGSSYEQYF | TGTGCCAGCAGTTACAGGGGGAGCTCCTACGAGCAGTACTTC
NA | NA | TRBJ1-1 | TRBV27 | CASQGVGTEAFF | TGTGCCAGTCAGGGTGTAGGAACTGAAGCTTTCTTT
NA | NA | TRBJ1-5 | TRBV28 | CASKTGNQPQHF | TGTGCCAGCAAAACGGGCAATCAGCCCCAGCATTTT
NA | once | TRBJ2-7 | TRBV5-1 | CASSLIDGDYEQYF | TGCGCCAGCAGCTTGATCGACGGAGATTACGAGCAGTACTTC
TRBD1 | NA | TRBJ2-7 | TRBV11-2 | CASSLTSGTGAPYEQYF | TGTGCCAGCAGCTTGACTTCCGGGACAGGGGCACCCTACGAGCAGTACTTC
TRBD1 | NA | TRBJ1-3 | TRBV10-3 | CAITDRGPGNTIYF | TGTGCCATCACTGACAGGGGACCTGGAAACACCATATATTTT